Listed below are T cell receptor beta chains from one sample, sequenced in a study of relationships among human T cell subsets. Each CDR3 protein gets one entry after TCRdb re-called the multiplex PCR reads with MiXCR. Here the sample spans about 15,000 distinct CDR3 sequences, around 62% being singletons. Sequencing was carried out using total T cells sorted from blood. The receptor set was obtained from a man between 40 and 49 years old in good health. CDR3s include the opening cysteine and the closing phenylalanine or tryptophan. D genes are given only for firm matches. Size is omitted from some rows. Given values are once, few, many or a class for expanded clones.

d_call j_call v_call clone_size cdr3_aa cdr3_nt
NA TRBJ1-2 TRBV12-3/TRBV12-4 NA CASSHPRWSYGYTF TGTGCCAGCAGTCACCCCCGGTGGAGCTATGGCTACACCTTC
TRBD2 TRBJ2-3 TRBV20-1 NA CSARDLSSGAYTDTQYF TGCAGTGCTAGAGATCTATCTAGCGGGGCATACACAGATACGCAGTATTTT
TRBD2 TRBJ2-1 TRBV2 once CAPTRGDDNEQFF TGTGCCCCTACTCGGGGGGATGACAATGAGCAGTTCTTC
TRBD2 TRBJ2-7 TRBV7-9 NA CASSIETSGRNEQYF TGTGCCAGCAGCATCGAGACTAGCGGGAGGAACGAGCAGTACTTC
TRBD2 TRBJ2-1 TRBV5-4 NA CASSTGLAGGSEQFF TGCGCCAGCAGCACAGGACTAGCGGGGGGATCGGAGCAGTTCTTC
TRBD1 TRBJ1-6 TRBV5-4 once CASSVPNRGRVSPLHF TGCGCCAGCAGCGTACCGAACAGGGGGCGGGTTTCACCCCTCCACTTT
NA TRBJ2-1 TRBV7-8 NA CASSLAREPSHYNEQFF TGTGCCAGCAGCTTAGCGCGGGAACCATCCCACTACAATGAGCAGTTCTTC
NA TRBJ2-4 TRBV2 NA CASSEFQERNIQYF TGTGCCAGCAGTGAATTTCAGGAGCGGAACATTCAGTACTTC
NA TRBJ2-1 TRBV29-1 NA CSVEARGYNEQFF TGCAGCGTTGAAGCCCGGGGATACAATGAGCAGTTCTTC
TRBD2 TRBJ2-6 TRBV7-8 few CASSLGGLDFSGANVLTF TGTGCCAGCAGCTTAGGGGGACTAGATTTCTCTGGGGCCAACGTCCTGACTTTC
NA TRBJ2-7 TRBV28 NA CASSLKPYEQYF TGTGCCAGCAGTTTGAAACCCTACGAGCAGTACTTC
NA TRBJ2-7 TRBV5-1 few CASSLDAGTYEQYF TGCGCCAGCAGCTTGGACGCAGGGACCTACGAGCAGTACTTC
NA TRBJ2-7 TRBV11-2 NA CASSALRGPNEQYF TGTGCCAGCAGCGCCTTAAGGGGACCTAACGAGCAGTACTTC
NA TRBJ2-3 TRBV11-2 once CASSLSSGMADTQYF TGTGCCAGCAGCTTATCTTCCGGGATGGCAGATACGCAGTATTTT
NA TRBJ2-3 TRBV14 few CASSQDLVNTQYF TGTGCCAGCAGCCAAGATTTAGTAAATACGCAGTATTTT
TRBD1 TRBJ1-5 TRBV28 NA CASSIPGGAGQPQHF TGTGCCAGCAGTATCCCAGGGGGGGCCGGTCAGCCCCAGCATTTT
TRBD1 TRBJ1-1 TRBV6-1 NA CASKRAGQGNTEAFF TGTGCCAGCAAAAGAGCGGGACAGGGGAACACTGAAGCTTTCTTT
TRBD1 TRBJ2-7 TRBV29-1 NA CSVIIRDRRSYEQYF TGCAGCGTAATAATCCGGGACAGGCGTTCCTACGAGCAGTACTTC
TRBD2 TRBJ2-7 TRBV20-1 NA CSARVAGTYEQYF TGCAGTGCTAGAGTAGCGGGTACCTACGAGCAGTACTTC
NA TRBJ2-3 TRBV11-2 NA CASSERRRGPWADTQYF TGTGCCAGCAGCGAGAGGAGGCGGGGGCCCTGGGCAGATACGCAGTATTTT
NA TRBJ1-3 TRBV12-3/TRBV12-4 NA CASGRPGNTIYF TGTGCCAGCGGGAGGCCTGGAAACACCATATATTTT
TRBD2 TRBJ2-3 TRBV6-6 NA CASSYSGGSTDTQYF TGTGCCAGCAGTTACTCCGGGGGGAGCACAGATACGCAGTATTTT
NA TRBJ2-1 TRBV12-3/TRBV12-4 NA CASSRTGGGYNEQFF TGTGCCAGCAGTAGAACAGGGGGGGGCTACAATGAGCAGTTCTTC
TRBD1 TRBJ2-1 TRBV29-1 NA CSVGVTGIGEQFF TGCAGCGTTGGTGTGACAGGGATTGGTGAGCAGTTCTTC
TRBD1 TRBJ2-3 TRBV11-2 NA CASSHYRGRTDTQYF TGTGCCAGCAGCCATTACAGGGGCCGCACAGATACGCAGTATTTT
TRBD1 TRBJ2-1 TRBV24-1 NA CATSEPGQVTNEQFF TGTGCCACCAGTGAGCCGGGACAGGTTACCAATGAGCAGTTCTTC
NA TRBJ2-7 TRBV7-7 NA CASTQEGCRYEQYF TGTGCTAGCACTCAAGAAGGGTGTCGCTACGAGCAGTACTTC
TRBD2 TRBJ2-7 TRBV11-2 NA CASSFPTSGDYEQYF TGTGCCAGCAGCTTCCCGACTAGCGGAGACTACGAGCAGTACTTC
NA TRBJ1-1 TRBV20-1 NA CSAKQRTEAFF TGCAGTGCGAAACAGAGGACTGAAGCTTTCTTT
NA TRBJ2-3 TRBV27 once CASMGDLEATDTQYF TGTGCCAGCATGGGGGACTTGGAGGCCACAGATACGCAGTATTTT
NA TRBJ1-1 TRBV28 NA CASKIRNTEAFF TGTGCCAGCAAAATAAGGAACACTGAAGCTTTCTTT
TRBD2 TRBJ2-1 TRBV12-3/TRBV12-4 NA CASSSPSGGANNEQFF TGTGCCAGCAGTTCCCCTAGCGGGGGGGCCAACAATGAGCAGTTCTTC
TRBD2 TRBJ2-5 TRBV20-1 NA CSARDPLATLGRETQYF TGCAGTGCTAGAGATCCACTAGCGACCCTGGGTAGGGAGACCCAGTACTTC
TRBD2 TRBJ2-5 TRBV11-2 NA CASSSFASGVYQETQYF TGTGCCAGCAGCTCCTTCGCTAGCGGGGTGTACCAGGAGACCCAGTACTTC
NA TRBJ2-3 TRBV6-2/TRBV6-3 NA CASSLADTQYF TGTGCCAGCAGTTTAGCAGATACGCAGTATTTT
TRBD2 TRBJ2-5 TRBV20-1 NA CSARAPSGRDETQYF TGCAGTGCTAGAGCGCCTAGCGGGAGAGACGAGACCCAGTACTTC
TRBD1 TRBJ2-7 TRBV12-3/TRBV12-4 NA CASSTDRAEQYF TGTGCCAGCAGTACCGACAGGGCAGAGCAGTACTTC
NA TRBJ2-3 TRBV29-1 NA CSVDGADTQYF TGCAGCGTTGATGGCGCAGATACGCAGTATTTT
TRBD1 TRBJ1-1 TRBV27 NA CASSPQGTNTEAFF TGTGCCAGCAGTCCACAGGGGACCAACACTGAAGCTTTCTTT
NA TRBJ2-5 TRBV5-4 NA CASSMAGEARETQYF TGCGCCAGCAGCATGGCCGGGGAAGCCAGAGAGACCCAGTACTTC
TRBD1 TRBJ2-4 TRBV28 NA CASSLSGQGRGIQYF TGTGCCAGCAGTTTATCGGGACAGGGAAGGGGGATTCAGTACTTC
NA TRBJ1-5 TRBV10-3 NA CATQELNQPQHF TGTGCCACACAGGAATTAAATCAGCCCCAGCATTTT
NA TRBJ1-4 TRBV2 few CASHTEMVEKLFF TGTGCCAGCCACACGGAAATGGTTGAAAAACTGTTTTTT
NA TRBJ1-5 TRBV11-2 NA CASSLDRSPGDSNQPQHF TGTGCCAGCAGCTTAGATCGATCACCGGGGGATAGCAATCAGCCCCAGCATTTT
TRBD1 TRBJ1-4 TRBV5-1 NA CASRRDRGLTNEKLFF TGCGCCAGCAGGCGGGACAGGGGGCTTACTAATGAAAAACTGTTTTTT
TRBD2 TRBJ2-3 TRBV7-3 NA CASSLGTSSDTQYF TGTGCCAGCAGCTTAGGGACTAGCTCAGATACGCAGTATTTT
NA TRBJ2-5 TRBV10-3 NA CAISGAEETQYF TGTGCCATCAGCGGGGCGGAAGAGACCCAGTACTTC
NA TRBJ2-7 TRBV27 NA CASSSRERGEQYF TGTGCCAGCAGTTCTAGGGAGCGCGGGGAGCAGTACTTC
NA TRBJ2-5 TRBV13 NA CASSAQETQYF TGTGCCAGCAGCGCTCAAGAGACCCAGTACTTC
NA TRBJ2-3 TRBV11-2 few CASSPRAQTTDTQYF TGTGCCAGCAGCCCGCGGGCACAAACAACAGATACGCAGTATTTT
TRBD1 TRBJ2-1 TRBV28 few CAVSPTGSSYNEQFF TGTGCCGTTTCCCCGACAGGGTCGTCCTACAATGAGCAGTTCTTC
NA TRBJ2-1 TRBV10-1 few CASSESGEAYNEQFF TGCGCCAGCAGTGAGTCAGGGGAGGCCTACAATGAGCAGTTCTTC
NA TRBJ2-2 TRBV7-9 few CASSLLGDTGELFF TGTGCCAGCAGCTTACTAGGGGACACCGGGGAGCTGTTTTTT
TRBD2 TRBJ2-5 TRBV20-1 few CSAKDGRIQETQYF TGCAGTGCAAAAGACGGGAGGATTCAAGAGACCCAGTACTTC
NA TRBJ2-7 TRBV12-3/TRBV12-4 NA CASRQLLVPSYEQYF TGTGCCAGCAGGCAGTTGCTAGTCCCCTCCTACGAGCAGTACTTC
TRBD2 TRBJ2-1 TRBV12-3/TRBV12-4 NA CASSPEAGVHNEQFF TGTGCCAGCAGCCCTGAGGCGGGAGTCCACAATGAGCAGTTCTTC
TRBD1 TRBJ2-5 TRBV5-1 NA CASSLYDRVQETQYF TGCGCCAGCAGCTTGTATGACAGGGTCCAAGAGACCCAGTACTTC
NA TRBJ2-6 TRBV7-8 NA CASSLGQSSSGANVLTF TGTGCCAGCAGCTTAGGACAGAGTAGCTCTGGGGCCAACGTCCTGACTTTC
NA TRBJ2-7 TRBV11-3 NA CASSLVTRTSYEQYF TGTGCCAGCAGCTTAGTTACCCGTACCTCCTACGAGCAGTACTTC
NA TRBJ1-6 TRBV10-3 NA CAISESDKNSPLHF TGTGCCATCAGTGAGTCTGACAAGAATTCACCCCTCCACTTT